This T cell receptor beta chain is from a study of regulatory T cells in long-lasting Graves disease. With iRepertoire HTBI primers and Arm-PCR of CDR3 regions, TCR beta libraries were built. MiXCR was run by TCRdb on the multiplex PCR reads, yielding one entry per CDR3 protein. The table records 420,000 or so distinct CDR3 sequences, roughly 15% of them present only once. The time point: newly diagnosed GD, antithyroid drugs for less than 3 months. RNA isolated from PBMCs was used to make the TCR library. The length of the CDR3 is 13 residues. Trimming took 6 bases from V and 8 from J; bases not matched to a gene: 6. CDR1 is SGHAT, CDR2 FQNNGV, per germline. These same records also appear under a second study, on T cells in Graves' hyperthyroidism and ophthalmopathy. That work adds: A set of HTBI primers served as the primers for a first-round RT-PCR of the TCR CDR3. Appearing also in blood were most of the thyroid clonotypes expanded above 0.001.

This chain connects TRBV11-2 to TRBJ1-4; 7 bases are a match to TRBD1. Sequencing was performed on peripheral blood mononuclear cells (PBMCs), taken at new diagnosis, from a patient treated with antithyroid drugs. The receptor was isolated from a woman under 30 with Graves disease. The CDR3 region has the DNA TGTGCCAGCAGTCCCGACAGGGTCGAAAAACTGTTTTTT. It is translated as CASSPDRVEKLFF. Combining the CDR3 with reference TRBV11-2 and TRBJ1-4 gives the whole variable domain EAGVAQSPRYKIIEKRQSVAFWCNPISGHATLYWYQQILGQGPKLLIQFQNNGVVDDSQLPKDRFSAERLKGVDSTLKIQPAKLEDSAVYLCASSPDRVEKLFFGSGTQLSVL.